This TCR beta chain was sequenced during a study of T cell changes during pregnancy in multiple sclerosis. The data were produced by immunoSEQ multiplex PCR, yet TCRdb's version contains in-frame clones alone and is incomplete. The repertoire holds 55,000 to 75,000 clones, with around 91% as singletons. Trimming took off 4 bases at V and 0 bases at J, with 13 bases between the two ends. The CDR3 runs to 17 residues. Germline V gene data show CDR1 as MGHRA and CDR2 as YSYEKL. Here the sequenced sample was peripheral blood, taken in the third trimester of pregnancy. The V and J genes are TRBV4-1 and TRBJ2-6, with D possibly matching TRBD2 (6 bases). The sequence was obtained from a female donor in good health, enrolled as a control in a pregnancy study. CDR3 sequence: CASSLQTGSSGANVLTF. CDR3 nucleotides: TGCGCCAGCAGCCTCCAGACCGGGAGCTCTGGGGCCAACGTCCTGACTTTC.